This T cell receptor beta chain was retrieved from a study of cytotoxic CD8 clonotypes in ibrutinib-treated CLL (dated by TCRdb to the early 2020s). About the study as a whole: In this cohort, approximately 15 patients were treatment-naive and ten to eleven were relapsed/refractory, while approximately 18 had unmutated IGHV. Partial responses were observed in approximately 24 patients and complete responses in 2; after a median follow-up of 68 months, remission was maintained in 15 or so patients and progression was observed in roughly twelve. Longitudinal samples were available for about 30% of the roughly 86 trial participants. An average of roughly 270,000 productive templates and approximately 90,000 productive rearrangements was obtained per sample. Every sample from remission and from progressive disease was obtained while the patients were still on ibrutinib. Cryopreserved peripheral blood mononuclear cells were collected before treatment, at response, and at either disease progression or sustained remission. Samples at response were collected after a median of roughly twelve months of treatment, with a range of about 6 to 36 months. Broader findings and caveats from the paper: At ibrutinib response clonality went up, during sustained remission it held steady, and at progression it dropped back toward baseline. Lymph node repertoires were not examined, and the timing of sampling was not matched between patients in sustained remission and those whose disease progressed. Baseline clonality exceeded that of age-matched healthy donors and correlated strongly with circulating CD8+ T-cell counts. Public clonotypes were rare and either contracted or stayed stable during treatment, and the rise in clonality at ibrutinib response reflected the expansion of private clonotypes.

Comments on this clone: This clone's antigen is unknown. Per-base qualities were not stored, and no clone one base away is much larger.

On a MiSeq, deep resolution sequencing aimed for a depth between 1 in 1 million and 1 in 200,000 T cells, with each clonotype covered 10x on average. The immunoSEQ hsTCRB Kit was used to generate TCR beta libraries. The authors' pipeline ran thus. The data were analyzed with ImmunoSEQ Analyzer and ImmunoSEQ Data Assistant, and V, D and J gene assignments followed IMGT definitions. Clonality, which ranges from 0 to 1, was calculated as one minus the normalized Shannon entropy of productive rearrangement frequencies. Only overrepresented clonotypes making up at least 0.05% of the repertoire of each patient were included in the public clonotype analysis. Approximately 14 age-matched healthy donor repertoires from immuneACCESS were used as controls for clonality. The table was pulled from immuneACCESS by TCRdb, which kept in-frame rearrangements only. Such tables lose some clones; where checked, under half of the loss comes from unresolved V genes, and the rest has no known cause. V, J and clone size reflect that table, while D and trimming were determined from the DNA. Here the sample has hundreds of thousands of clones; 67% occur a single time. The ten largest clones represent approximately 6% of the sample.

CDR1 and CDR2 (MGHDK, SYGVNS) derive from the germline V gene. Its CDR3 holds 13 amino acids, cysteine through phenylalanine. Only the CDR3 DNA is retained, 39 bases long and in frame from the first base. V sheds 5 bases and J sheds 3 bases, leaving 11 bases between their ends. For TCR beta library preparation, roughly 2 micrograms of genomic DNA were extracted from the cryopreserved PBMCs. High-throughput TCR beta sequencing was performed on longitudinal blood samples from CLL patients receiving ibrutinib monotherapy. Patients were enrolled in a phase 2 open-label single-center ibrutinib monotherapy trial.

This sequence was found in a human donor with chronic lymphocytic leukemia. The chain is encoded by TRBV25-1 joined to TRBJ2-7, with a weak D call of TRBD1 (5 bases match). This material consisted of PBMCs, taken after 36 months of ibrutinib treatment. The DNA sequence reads TGTGCCAGCAGTTATGGGGCCAGCTACGAGCAGTACTTC. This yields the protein CASSYGASYEQYF.